One and the same sample provided the 8 T cell receptor beta chains below, sequenced in a study of cytomegalovirus exposure and HLA in healthy donors. The primer mix had 60 Vbeta and 13 Jbeta primers. Data came from immunoSEQ multiplex PCR; TCRdb stores just in-frame clones and leaves some out. This sample has 150,000 to 200,000 clones, with approximately 75% found just once. Sequencing was done on a sample of PBMCs. These TCRs come from a girl between 10 and 17 years old in good health and CMV-seronegative.

The chain joins TRBV19 to TRBJ1-2; 7 positions agree with TRBD1. Per germline, CDR1 LNHDA and CDR2 SQIVND (reference sequence). Trimming at V came to 5 bases and at J to 2 bases, leaving 5 bases not matched to a gene. This CDR3 has 14 amino acids. Here the CDR3 reads CASSWDSRNYGYTF. In DNA form, the CDR3 reads TGTGCCAGTAGTTGGGACAGTCGGAACTATGGCTACACCTTC.

The chain combines TRBV2 with TRBJ2-5; no reliable D call. The CDR3 has 12 residues. Germline V gives CDR1 SNHLY, CDR2 FYNNEI. The germline V and J ends were trimmed by 4 bases and 2 bases, with 5 bases remaining between them. The CDR3 DNA is TGTGCCAGCAGTGGAGAACAAGAGACCCAGTACTTC. Protein sequence: CASSGEQETQYF.

The CDR3: CASSPLDSSNTEAFF. The CDR3 bases are TGTGCCAGCAGCCCCCTGGACTCCTCGAACACTGAAGCTTTCTTT. V gene TRBV6-7 combines with J gene TRBJ1-1; D is uncertain. TRBV6-7 falls under the ORF class, with uncertain function. V was shortened by 6 bases and J by 1 base, with 15 bases between the two germline ends. CDR3 length: 15 amino acids.

The chain's CDR3 is CAAEGGGTDTQYF. In DNA, the CDR3 is TGTGCCGCCGAGGGGGGGGGCACAGATACGCAGTATTTT. This rearrangement joins TRBV15 to TRBJ2-3, with D tentatively TRBD2 (7 bases). Trimming shortened V by 11 bases and J by 1 base, and 13 bases separated the two germline ends. CDR3 size: 13 residues. Germline lookup yields CDR1 LNHNV and CDR2 YYDKDF (reference sequence).

V and J are TRBV5-1 and TRBJ2-1; 11 bases are shared with TRBD1. CDR1 is SGHRS and CDR2 is YFSETQ in the germline V gene. The CDR3 covers 18 residues. The junction had 12 bases not matched to a gene; V was cut back by 3 bases and J by 4 bases. CDR3 sequence (DNA): TGCGCCAGCAGCTCAGGACAGGGGGCGGCTAGCGGTTACAATGAGCAGTTCTTC. Translating it yields CASSSGQGAASGYNEQFF.

The DNA of the CDR3 is TGTGCCAGCAGTTTATCGGTGCGGGCGAGGACTAGCACAGATACGCAGTATTTT. The encoded protein is CASSLSVRARTSTDTQYF. J is TRBJ2-3 and V is TRBV27; the D gene is possibly TRBD2 (5 bases). Germline V gives CDR1 MNHEY, CDR2 SMNVEV (reference sequence). The CDR3 spans 18 residues. Trimming left V 0 bases short and J 0 bases short, with 16 bases between.

V usage is TRBV6-6 and J usage is TRBJ2-3, with 10 bases fitting TRBD1. Germline trimming cut 8 bases from V and 3 bases from J; bases unmatched to any gene: 5. Germline V gene sequence: CDR1 MNHNY, CDR2 SVGAGI (reference sequence). This CDR3 comprises 14 residues. CDR3 residues: CASGRQGATDTQYF. The CDR3 DNA is TGTGCCAGCGGGCGACAGGGGGCGACAGATACGCAGTATTTT.

The chain employs TRBV7-2 and TRBJ1-6, with 7 nucleotides matching TRBD1. The CDR3 extends over 16 amino acids. Trimming at V came to 1 base and at J to 7 bases, leaving 7 bases not matched to a gene. CDR1 SGHTA and CDR2 FQGNSA come from the germline V gene. Written as DNA, the CDR3 is TGTGCCAGCAGCTTAGTGCCTACAGGGGTAAATTCACCCCTCCACTTT. It yields the protein CASSLVPTGVNSPLHF.